This entry concerns a single T cell receptor beta chain. The antigen remains undetermined. The data derive from a study of immune cell composition in non-small cell lung cancer. Study-level results: Lung squamous cell carcinoma tumours had significantly higher top 10 clone scores and productive clonality than lung adenocarcinoma. Clones >0.5% enriched in tumour were rarer in adenocarcinoma (roughly 35%) than squamous (roughly 75%). Tumour TCR-beta clonality was not significantly tied to smoking pack-years.

The table came from immunoSEQ multiplex PCR; TCRdb's copy has only in-frame clones and leaves some out. The table has 2,000 or so clones, under 90% seen once. The specimen was lung tumor tissue. The clonotype was recovered from a human donor with non-small cell lung cancer.

The CDR3, as DNA: TGTGCCACCTACACTCCGACTAGCGGCGATACGCAGTATTTT. Its translation is CATYTPTSGDTQYF. This chain uses TRBV6-6 with TRBJ2-3; 9 bases line up with TRBD2. The germline CDR1 and CDR2 sequences are MNHNY and SVGAGI (reference sequence). Unmatched junction bases numbered 11, after V lost 10 bases and J lost 6 bases. CDR3 length: 14 residues.